Listed here are 3 T cell receptor beta chains from one sample, sequenced in a study of T cells in Graves' hyperthyroidism and ophthalmopathy (dated by TCRdb to the late 2010s). Library preparation was by multiplex PCR. Sequencing relied on an Illumina HiSeq 2000. The TCR beta CDR3 regions were amplified from the RNA transcripts. The first round of RT-PCR for the TCR CDR3 was performed with the HTBI primer set and the Qiagen OneStep RT-PCR kit. The public reads were reprocessed in TCRdb via fastp at Q25 and MiXCR, keeping in-frame beta chains. Rows with a matching CDR3 protein are joined into one entry that keeps the most common DNA and genes. This sample lists approximately 630,000 distinct CDR3 sequences; around 15% were detected once. 3.8% of the sample rests with the top ten. The sequenced material came from blood. The receptors shown here come from a woman between 25 and 40 years old with Graves' hyperthyroidism.

At least ten counts were recorded for this clonotype. This rearrangement joins TRBV7-2 to TRBJ2-5, with D perhaps TRBD1 (6 bases). The CDR3 covers 13 residues. Trimming cost V 3 bases and J 2 bases, with 7 bases left between them. Germline V gene data show CDR1 as SGHTA and CDR2 as FQGNSA. CDR3 nucleotides: TGTGCCAGCAGCTTCGGACAGCAAGAGACCCAGTACTTC. Translated, it gives CASSFGQQETQYF.

This clonotype has at least ten counts. This sequence joins TRBV12-5 and TRBJ1-2; 9 nucleotides match TRBD1. This CDR3 is built from 17 residues. After removal of 1 base from V and 5 bases from J, the junction contained 11 bases not matched to a gene. Per germline, CDR1 LGHNT and CDR2 FRNRAP. The CDR3 coding sequence is TGTGCTAGTGGTTTGGCAACGGGGACAGGGAGTATGTATGGCTACACCTTC. Its protein product is CASGLATGTGSMYGYTF. The entire variable domain, with the rest obtained from reference TRBV12-5 and TRBJ1-2, is as follows: DARVTQTPRHKVTEMGQEVTMRCQPILGHNTVFWYRQTMMQGLELLAYFRNRAPLDDSGMPKDRFSAEMPDATLATLKIQPSEPRDSAVYFCASGLATGTGSMYGYTFGSGTRLTVV.

This chain uses TRBV20-1 with TRBJ1-6, with a tentative D call TRBD1 (5 bases). CDR3 length: 16 amino acids. Germline V gene lookup returns CDR1 DFQATT and CDR2 SNEGSKA (reference sequence). Trimming left V 2 bases short and J 0 bases short, with 11 bases between. The CDR3 nucleotides read TGCAGTGCTAGAAACGGGGGGAGCTCCTATAATTCACCCCTCCACTTT. This translates into CSARNGGSSYNSPLHF.